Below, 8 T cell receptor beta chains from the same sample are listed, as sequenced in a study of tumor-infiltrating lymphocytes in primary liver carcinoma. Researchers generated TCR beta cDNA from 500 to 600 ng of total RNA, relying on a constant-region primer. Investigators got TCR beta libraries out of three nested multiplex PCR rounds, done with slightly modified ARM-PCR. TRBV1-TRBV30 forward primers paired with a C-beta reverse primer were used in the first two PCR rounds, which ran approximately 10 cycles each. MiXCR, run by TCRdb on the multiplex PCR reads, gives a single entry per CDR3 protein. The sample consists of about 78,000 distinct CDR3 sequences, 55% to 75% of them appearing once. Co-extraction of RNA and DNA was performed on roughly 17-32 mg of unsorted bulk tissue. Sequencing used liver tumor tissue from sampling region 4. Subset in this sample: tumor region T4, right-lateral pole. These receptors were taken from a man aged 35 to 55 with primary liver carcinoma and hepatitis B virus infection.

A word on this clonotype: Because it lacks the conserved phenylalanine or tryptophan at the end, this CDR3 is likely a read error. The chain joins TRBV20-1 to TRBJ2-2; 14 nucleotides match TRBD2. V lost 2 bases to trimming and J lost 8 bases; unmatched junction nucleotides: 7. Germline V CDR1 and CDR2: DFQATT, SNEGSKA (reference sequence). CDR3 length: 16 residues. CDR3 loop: CSARPPGTSGSGELFL. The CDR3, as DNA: TGCAGTGCTAGACCTCCCGGGACTAGCGGGAGTGGGGAGCTGTTTCTT.

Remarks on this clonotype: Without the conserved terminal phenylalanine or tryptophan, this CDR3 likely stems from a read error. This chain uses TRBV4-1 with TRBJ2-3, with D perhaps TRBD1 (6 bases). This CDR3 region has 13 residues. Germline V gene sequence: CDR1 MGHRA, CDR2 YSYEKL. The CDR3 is CASSLGQTDSQYS. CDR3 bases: TGCGCCAGCAGCCTAGGACAGACAGATTCGCAGTATTCT.

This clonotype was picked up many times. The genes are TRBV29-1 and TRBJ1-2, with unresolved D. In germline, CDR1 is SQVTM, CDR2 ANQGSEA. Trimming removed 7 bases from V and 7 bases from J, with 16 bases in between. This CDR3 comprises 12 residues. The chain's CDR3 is CSAVRGVFGYTF. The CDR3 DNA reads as TGCAGCGCGGTGCGCGGGGTTTTTGGCTACACCTTC.

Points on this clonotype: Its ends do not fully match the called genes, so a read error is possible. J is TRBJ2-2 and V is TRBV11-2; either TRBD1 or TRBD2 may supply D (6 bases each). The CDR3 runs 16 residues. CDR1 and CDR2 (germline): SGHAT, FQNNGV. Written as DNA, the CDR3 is TGTACCAGCAGCTTAGACACGGGATGGGACACCGGGGGGCTGTTTTTT. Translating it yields CTSSLDTGWDTGGLFF. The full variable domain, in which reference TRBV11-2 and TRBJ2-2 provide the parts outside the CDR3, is EAGVAQSPRYKIIEKRQSVAFWCNPISGHATLYWYQQILGQGPKLLIQFQNNGVVDDSQLPKDRFSAERLKGVDSTLKIQPAKLEDSAVYLCTSSLDTGWDTGGLFFGEGSRLTVL.

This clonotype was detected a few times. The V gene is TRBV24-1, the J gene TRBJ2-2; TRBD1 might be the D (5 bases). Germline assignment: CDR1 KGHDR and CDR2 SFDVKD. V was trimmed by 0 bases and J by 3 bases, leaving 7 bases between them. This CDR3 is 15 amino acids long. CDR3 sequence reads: CATSDLTRDTGELFF. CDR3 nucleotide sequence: TGTGCCACCAGTGATTTGACCAGGGACACCGGGGAGCTGTTTTTT.

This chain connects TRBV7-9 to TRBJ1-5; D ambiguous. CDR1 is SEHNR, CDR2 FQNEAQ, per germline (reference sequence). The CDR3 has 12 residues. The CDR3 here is CISSHSNQPQHF. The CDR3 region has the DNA TGTATCAGCAGTCATAGCAATCAGCCCCAGCATTTT.

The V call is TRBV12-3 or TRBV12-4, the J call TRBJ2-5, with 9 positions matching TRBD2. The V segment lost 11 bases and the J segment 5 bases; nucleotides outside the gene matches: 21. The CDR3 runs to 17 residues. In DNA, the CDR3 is TGTGCCGGCACTTTATGGCTAGCGGGGTCGTTGGGGGAGACCCAGTACTTC. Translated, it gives CAGTLWLAGSLGETQYF.

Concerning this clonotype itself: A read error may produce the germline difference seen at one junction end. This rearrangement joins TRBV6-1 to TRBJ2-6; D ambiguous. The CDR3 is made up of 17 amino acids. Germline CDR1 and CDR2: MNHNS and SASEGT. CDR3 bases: TGCGCCAGCACTTTCGATTGGGGAAGCTCTAGGGCCAACGCCCTGACTTTC. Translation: CASTFDWGSSRANALTF.